A selection of T cell receptor beta chains follows, all from one sample in a study of OX40 agonist ivuxolimab in advanced cancers. Some clones are missing from TCRdb's copy, which holds only in-frame ones; the method was immunoSEQ multiplex PCR. The sample holds some 96,000 clones, approximately 91% seen once. The sequenced sample was CD4+ or CD8+ T cells sorted from blood, obtained in a trial of the OX40 agonist ivuxolimab. The receptors were gathered from an adult with an advanced solid tumor such as melanoma, head and neck, liver or kidney cancer. Each CDR3 is given with its conserved first and last residue. The D gene is left open where the match is weak. Not all rows give a size; the values are once, few, many and, for expanded clones, a class.

>-|-|TRBV7-2|TRBJ1-2
CASSPGIDYGYTF
TGTGCCAGCAGCCCAGGGATTGACTATGGCTACACCTTC
>-|-|TRBV6-5|TRBJ1-1
CASSYSGQGNTEAFF
TGTGCCAGCAGTTACTCGGGGCAAGGGAACACTGAAGCTTTCTTT
>-|TRBD1|TRBV5-6|TRBJ1-4
CASSFRGRLEKLFF
TGTGCCAGCAGTTTCAGGGGGCGCTTAGAAAAACTGTTTTTT
>once|TRBD2|TRBV10-1|TRBJ2-2
CASSLAGKDGELFF
TGCGCCAGCTCCCTAGCGGGAAAGGACGGGGAGCTGTTTTTT
>-|TRBD1|TRBV30|TRBJ1-1
CAWGQGVNTEAFF
TGTGCCTGGGGACAGGGGGTCAACACTGAAGCTTTCTTT
>-|TRBD1|TRBV7-9|TRBJ1-2
CASSSGQFYGYTF
TGTGCCAGCAGCTCGGGACAGTTTTATGGCTACACCTTC
>-|-|TRBV5-4|TRBJ1-6
CASSFAGTYNSPLHF
TGTGCCAGCAGCTTCGCAGGAACCTATAATTCACCCCTCCACTTT
>-|-|TRBV2|TRBJ1-5
CASSAPRGRGNQPQHF
TGTGCCAGCAGTGCCCCGCGGGGTAGGGGCAATCAGCCCCAGCATTTT
>-|-|TRBV5-3|TRBJ2-6
CARSLKGGSGANVLTF
TGTGCCAGAAGCTTGAAAGGGGGCTCTGGGGCCAACGTCCTGACTTTC
>-|-|TRBV6-1|TRBJ1-5
CASREYSNQPQHF
TGTGCCAGCAGGGAGTATAGCAATCAGCCCCAGCATTTT
>-|-|TRBV18|TRBJ2-7
CASSPGYEQYF
TGTGCCAGCTCACCAGGGTACGAGCAGTACTTC
>-|TRBD1|TRBV2|TRBJ1-2
CASRADRGRGGYGYTF
TGTGCCAGCAGGGCGGACAGGGGGCGCGGTGGCTATGGCTACACCTTC
>-|TRBD1|TRBV7-8|TRBJ2-1
CASSPRRDRSYNEQFF
TGTGCCAGCAGCCCCCGCCGGGACAGGTCCTACAATGAGCAGTTCTTC
>-|-|TRBV19|TRBJ1-1
CASSGRRNTEAFF
TGTGCCAGTAGTGGACGACGGAACACTGAAGCTTTCTTT
>once|-|TRBV9|TRBJ2-5
CASSVDRGGHETQYF
TGTGCCAGCAGCGTAGATAGGGGCGGGCACGAGACCCAGTACTTC
>-|TRBD1|TRBV9|TRBJ2-2
CASSVFRGGQGNTGELFF
TGTGCCAGCAGCGTATTTAGGGGTGGACAGGGAAACACCGGGGAGCTGTTTTTT
>-|-|TRBV14|TRBJ2-1
CASSLTAPSYNEQFF
TGTGCCAGCAGCCTCACCGCTCCCTCCTACAATGAGCAGTTCTTC
>-|TRBD1|TRBV30|TRBJ1-3
CACHRTGGNTIYF
TGTGCCTGCCACCGGACAGGAGGGAACACCATATATTTT
>-|-|TRBV7-9|TRBJ2-1
CASSASGVSYNEQFF
TGTGCCAGCAGCGCATCAGGGGTCTCCTACAATGAGCAGTTCTTC
>-|TRBD2|TRBV5-4|TRBJ2-7
CASSARSGRYEQYF
TGTGCCAGCAGCGCGCGTAGCGGGAGGTACGAGCAGTACTTC
>-|-|TRBV4-1|TRBJ2-7
CASSLETIVDEQYF
TGCGCCAGCAGCCTCGAAACCATTGTCGACGAGCAGTACTTC
>-|-|TRBV6-6|TRBJ2-3
CASSYSGTDTQYF
TGTGCCAGCAGTTACTCAGGCACAGATACGCAGTATTTT
>-|-|TRBV6-1|TRBJ1-4
CASSVGRGDSKLFF
TGTGCCAGCAGTGTGGGCAGGGGAGATTCTAAACTGTTTTTT
>-|-|TRBV19|TRBJ2-7
CASSVQAGDYEQYF
TGTGCCAGTAGTGTCCAGGCCGGGGACTACGAGCAGTACTTC
>once|TRBD1|TRBV2|TRBJ1-4
CANHGQGSEKLFF
TGTGCCAACCACGGACAGGGAAGTGAAAAACTGTTTTTT
>-|TRBD2|TRBV28|TRBJ2-2
CASSFSAGGLAGSPGELFF
TGTGCCAGCAGTTTTTCGGCAGGGGGACTAGCGGGTTCCCCCGGGGAGCTGTTTTTT